The 11 T cell receptor beta chains below all came from one sample that was sequenced in a study of blood T cell repertoires in COVID-19. Generated by immunoSEQ multiplex PCR, the TCRdb table keeps only in-frame clones and is missing some. The profile shows a few hundred thousand clones, about four fifths of them singletons. The sequencing sample was made of peripheral blood. These receptors originate from a woman aged 18-29 years with acute or convalescent COVID-19.

V gene TRBV27 combines with J gene TRBJ2-1, with a possible D match to TRBD1 (6 bases). Trimming took off 2 bases at V and 2 bases at J, with 10 bases between the two ends. Looked up from germline, CDR1 is MNHEY and CDR2 is SMNVEV (reference sequence). The CDR3 totals 15 residues. Here the CDR3 reads CASSLRTVAYNEQFF. The CDR3 DNA sequence: TGTGCCAGCAGTTTACGGACAGTCGCCTACAATGAGCAGTTCTTC.

In this sample, this clone turned up once. The chain recombines TRBV15 with TRBJ2-3; 9 nucleotides agree with TRBD2. CDR3 length: 18 amino acids. Germline trimming cut 3 bases from V and 0 bases from J; bases unmatched to any gene: 10. From germline, CDR1 is LNHNV and CDR2 YYDKDF (reference sequence). The CDR3 sequence is CATSSAAGTSKSTDTQYF. The CDR3 coding sequence is TGTGCCACCAGCAGTGCCGCCGGGACTAGCAAGAGCACAGATACGCAGTATTTT. Filled out from reference TRBV15 and TRBJ2-3, the complete variable domain reads DAMVIQNPRYQVTQFGKPVTLSCSQTLNHNVMYWYQQKSSQAPKLLFHYYDKDFNNEADTPDNFQSRRPNTSFCFLDIRSPGLGDTAMYLCATSSAAGTSKSTDTQYFGPGTRLTVL.

This chain links TRBV10-3 with TRBJ1-2; unclear D gene. The CDR3 length is 11 residues. CDR1 and CDR2 from the germline V gene are ENHRY and SYGVKD. V shed 3 bases and J shed 7 bases, with 6 bases lying between them. The CDR3 nucleotides read TGTGCCATCAGTGATGGTAGTGGCTACACCTTC. It is translated as CAISDGSGYTF.

The CDR3 is CASSSRTSGRLNEQFF. DNA for the CDR3: TGTGCCAGCAGTTCCCGGACTAGCGGGAGATTGAATGAGCAGTTCTTC. The chain recombines TRBV6-4 with TRBJ2-1; 13 positions match TRBD2. V lost 5 bases and J lost 7; bases outside the gene matches: 8. CDR1 is MRHNA, CDR2 SNTAGT, per germline. This CDR3 comprises 16 residues.

The rearrangement uses TRBV7-2 and TRBJ2-7; 9 bases are shared with TRBD1. The V gene's germline CDR1 is SGHTA and CDR2 FQGNSA. V trimming: 3 bases; J trimming: 8 bases; junction bases outside the gene matches: 8. This CDR3 contains 14 residues. Here the CDR3 reads CASSFPGQGLQQYF. The CDR3 coding sequence is TGTGCCAGCAGCTTTCCGGGACAGGGCCTCCAGCAGTACTTC.

The chain carries TRBV16 and TRBJ2-5; 12 nucleotides agree with TRBD2. The CDR3 covers 16 residues. Germline trimming cut 5 bases from V and 1 base from J; bases unmatched to any gene: 5. Per germline, CDR1 KGHSY and CDR2 FQNENV. CDR3 in amino acids: CASSEGLAGPQETQYF. The CDR3 nucleotides are TGTGCCAGCAGCGAAGGACTAGCGGGACCCCAAGAGACCCAGTACTTC.

The V and J genes are TRBV11-2 and TRBJ1-6; D call uncertain. V was trimmed by 2 bases and J by 2 bases, leaving 16 bases between them. This CDR3 is built from 18 residues. Looked up from germline, CDR1 is SGHAT and CDR2 is FQNNGV. CDR3 sequence (DNA): TGTGCCAGCAGCTTATTTAGCTCCCCGGGGACCTATAATTCACCCCTCCACTTT. Protein: CASSLFSSPGTYNSPLHF.

This chain joins TRBV4-3 and TRBJ1-2; possible D gene TRBD1, 5 bases. This CDR3 comprises 18 residues. The V end was cut by 0 bases, the J end by 1 base, with 18 bases between. Germline V gene data show CDR1 as LGHNA and CDR2 as YSLEER. The DNA of the CDR3 is TGCGCCAGCAGCCAAGATCATTTACCGCGGGGGAGTAACTATGGCTACACCTTC. Encoded protein: CASSQDHLPRGSNYGYTF.

The chain couples TRBV12-5 to TRBJ2-2, with 13 bases identical to TRBD2. Looked up from germline, CDR1 is LGHNT and CDR2 is FRNRAP. The CDR3 totals 18 residues. Trimming at V came to 2 bases and at J to 4 bases, leaving 7 bases not matched to a gene. CDR3: CASGLRTSGSPTTGELFF. The CDR3 DNA sequence: TGTGCTAGTGGTTTGCGGACTAGCGGGAGTCCGACCACCGGGGAGCTGTTTTTT.

Concerning this clone itself: The sample carries other DNA sequences with the same CDR3. This chain joins TRBV7-9 and TRBJ1-2; D unresolved. From germline, CDR1 is SEHNR and CDR2 FQNEAQ (reference sequence). V lost 1 base to trimming and J lost 2 bases, with 5 bases between them. The CDR3 contains 13 residues. Written as DNA, the CDR3 is TGTGCCAGCAGCTTAGGGCAGAACTATGGCTACACCTTC. Protein product: CASSLGQNYGYTF.

This chain joins TRBV27 and TRBJ2-7; 12 nucleotides align to TRBD2. Germline V gene data show CDR1 as MNHEY and CDR2 as SMNVEV (reference sequence). Germline trimming cut 5 bases from V and 2 bases from J; bases unmatched to any gene: 7. The CDR3 consists of 16 residues. The CDR3 DNA is TGTGCCAGCAGTCTGCTAGCGGGAGGGATCACCTACGAGCAGTACTTC. This codes for CASSLLAGGITYEQYF.